This is a list of T cell receptor beta chains from one sample in a study of OX40 agonist ivuxolimab in advanced cancers. Profiling relied on immunoSEQ multiplex PCR, and the TCRdb table lists in-frame clones only, not all of them. The table records under 65,000 clones, roughly four fifths of them present only once. The source was CD4+ or CD8+ T cells sorted from blood, collected in a trial of the OX40 agonist ivuxolimab. These receptor sequences come from an adult with an advanced solid tumor such as melanoma, head and neck, liver or kidney cancer. The CDR3 runs from the conserved cysteine through the conserved F or W. A D gene is named only where the DNA matches it firmly. Rows may omit the clone size; those that give it use once, few, many or a size class.

TRBV10-3	-	-	TRBJ2-1	TGTGCCATCAGTGAGCCGGAGGGCAAGCGGAACAATGAGCAGTTCTTC	CAISEPEGKRNNEQFF
TRBV6-5	-	-	TRBJ2-3	TGTGCCAGCAGTTATAGGGGGGGATTCACAGATACGCAGTATTTT	CASSYRGGFTDTQYF
TRBV28	TRBD2	once	TRBJ2-7	TGTGCCAGCAGTTCGCCGAGACTAGCGGGAAAGTACGAGCAGTACTTC	CASSSPRLAGKYEQYF
TRBV29-1	-	-	TRBJ2-7	TGCAGCGTTGAGGTGGGTGGAGGCTACGAGCAGTACTTC	CSVEVGGGYEQYF
TRBV9	TRBD2	once	TRBJ2-5	TGTGCCAGCAGCGTAGATGCTCGACTAGCGGGAGTAGAGACCCAGTACTTC	CASSVDARLAGVETQYF
TRBV27	-	-	TRBJ1-2	TGTGCCAGCAGTTTAAGGACAACAGGGCCCCTTAACTATGGCTACACCTTC	CASSLRTTGPLNYGYTF
TRBV21-1	-	-	TRBJ2-2	TGTGCCAGCAGCAAAGGGGGAGGAGGTAGAACCGGGGAGCTGTTTTTT	CASSKGGGGRTGELFF
TRBV7-9	TRBD2	-	TRBJ2-1	TGTGCCAGCAGCTCGTGGCTAGCGGGACCATCTCCTCCAGAGCAGTTCTTC	CASSSWLAGPSPPEQFF
TRBV11-2	-	-	TRBJ2-7	TGTGCCAGCACCGGGCGAACTGGGCCCTACGAGCAGTACTTC	CASTGRTGPYEQYF
TRBV29-1	-	-	TRBJ2-3	TGCAGCGTTGGGCAGAGCGTACGCACAGATACGCAGTATTTT	CSVGQSVRTDTQYF
TRBV5-1	-	-	TRBJ2-6	TGCGCCAGCCTGGAAATCGGTTCACAAAGCCGGGCCAACGTCCTGACTTTC	CASLEIGSQSRANVLTF
TRBV6-5	-	-	TRBJ2-7	TGTGCCAGCAGTTCGGGCAGGGGTCCTAGGGAGCAGTACTTC	CASSSGRGPREQYF
TRBV5-6	-	-	TRBJ2-5	TGTGCCAGCAGCTTGGGTAAAGAGACCCAGTACTTC	CASSLGKETQYF
TRBV28	-	-	TRBJ1-2	TGTGCCAGCAGTTTACCAGACCTTAACTATGGCTACACCTTC	CASSLPDLNYGYTF
TRBV6-1	-	-	TRBJ1-2	TGTGCCAGCAGGCCGGGACAAGGAGGATATGGCTACACCTTC	CASRPGQGGYGYTF
TRBV10-2	TRBD1	-	TRBJ1-5	TGCGCCAGCCGCGGGACAGGTAATCAGCCCCAGCATTTT	CASRGTGNQPQHF
TRBV30	-	-	TRBJ1-2	TGTGCCTGGGTCGGGATGAACTATGGCTACACCTTC	CAWVGMNYGYTF
TRBV30	-	-	TRBJ1-1	TGTGCCTGGATGGGCAGGCAAGGCACTGAAGCTTTCTTT	CAWMGRQGTEAFF
TRBV2	-	few	TRBJ2-5	TGTGCCAGCAGTGTGCAGGTCCGCCAAGAGACCCAGTACTTC	CASSVQVRQETQYF
TRBV7-3	TRBD1	-	TRBJ2-1	TGTGCCAGCAGCTTATTACAGGGGGCTGGTAATGAGCAGTTCTTC	CASSLLQGAGNEQFF
TRBV19	-	-	TRBJ2-5	TGTGCCAGTAGTCAAAGAGAGACCCAGTACTTC	CASSQRETQYF
TRBV6-1	-	-	TRBJ2-7	TGTGCCAGCATGGTGGGGACGGCTTCCTACGAGCAGTACTTC	CASMVGTASYEQYF
TRBV11-2	TRBD1	-	TRBJ2-1	TGTGCCAGCAGCGGGCTCGGGACAGACAATGAGCAGTTCTTC	CASSGLGTDNEQFF
TRBV2	-	-	TRBJ1-2	TGTGCCAGCAAAATGGGGGGACTTTATGGCTACACCTTC	CASKMGGLYGYTF
TRBV25-1	-	-	TRBJ2-7	TGTGCCAGCAGTGACCTCTCGTACGAGCAGTACTTC	CASSDLSYEQYF
TRBV6-1	-	-	TRBJ1-1	TGTGCCAGCAGTGCAGTGGGGGGAAGCACTGAAGCTTTCTTT	CASSAVGGSTEAFF
TRBV10-2	TRBD1	-	TRBJ2-1	TGCGCCAGCACCGAGAGGGGGACAGGGATAAGCTCCTACAATGAGCAGTTCTTC	CASTERGTGISSYNEQFF
TRBV5-1	-	-	TRBJ2-6	TGCGCCAGCAGCTTGGAACTGCCCTCTGGGGCCAACGTCCTGACTTTC	CASSLELPSGANVLTF
TRBV5-4	-	-	TRBJ2-2	TGTGCCAGCAGCTTTTCCGGGGAGCTGTTTTTT	CASSFSGELFF
TRBV5-1	-	-	TRBJ2-2	TGCGCCAGCAGTCCCCGACCCGGGGAGCTGTTTTTT	CASSPRPGELFF
TRBV6-1	-	-	TRBJ2-4	TGTGCCAGCAGTGAATCTGAGCTTAGAAACATTCAGTACTTC	CASSESELRNIQYF
TRBV2	TRBD1	-	TRBJ2-7	TGTGCCAGCAGAGTTACAGGGGGGACGTCCTACGAGCAGTACTTC	CASRVTGGTSYEQYF
TRBV9	-	-	TRBJ2-7	TGTGCCAGCAGCGTAGGCGGCAAGGACCACGGGCAGTACTTC	CASSVGGKDHGQYF
TRBV6-4	-	-	TRBJ2-6	TGTGCCAGCAGTGAGAAATTCCGCTCTGGGGCCAACGTCCTGACTTTC	CASSEKFRSGANVLTF
TRBV29-1	-	-	TRBJ2-7	TGCAGCGTTCGGCTATCCTACGAGCAGTACTTC	CSVRLSYEQYF
TRBV6-5	-	-	TRBJ2-7	TGTGCCAGCAAAGGCGCGGGGCTAGATCCGCCCGAGCAGTACTTC	CASKGAGLDPPEQYF
TRBV19	TRBD1	-	TRBJ2-3	TGTGCCAGTAATGAACCGGGACAGGGCGCAGATACGCAGTATTTT	CASNEPGQGADTQYF
TRBV6-1	-	-	TRBJ2-3	TGTGCCAGCAGTGAATCGCCAGGGACGGGTACAGATACGCAGTATTTT	CASSESPGTGTDTQYF
TRBV15	-	-	TRBJ2-7	TGTGCCACCAGCAGAGATCAAGTGAGCTCCTACGAGCAGTACTTC	CATSRDQVSSYEQYF
TRBV6-1	-	-	TRBJ1-1	TGTGCCAGCAGAAAGGGCTCCACTGAAGCTTTCTTT	CASRKGSTEAFF
TRBV5-1	-	-	TRBJ1-1	TGCGCCAGCAGTTCTACGCTGGATGAAGCTTTCTTT	CASSSTLDEAFF
TRBV5-1	-	-	TRBJ1-3	TGCGCCAGCAGCTTGGAGGTTCCAGGGGCAGGAAACACCATATATTTT	CASSLEVPGAGNTIYF
TRBV19	-	-	TRBJ2-3	TGTGCCAGTAGTATAGGCGGCTTTAGCACAGATACGCAGTATTTT	CASSIGGFSTDTQYF
TRBV28	-	-	TRBJ1-5	TGTGCCAGCACCAATGGGTGGGTTCCGGGGGCCCATGCTGGCAATCAGCCCCAGCATTTT	CASTNGWVPGAHAGNQPQHF
TRBV19	-	-	TRBJ1-3	TGTGCCAGTAGTATTGGGGTCTCTGGAAACACCATATATTTT	CASSIGVSGNTIYF
TRBV7-9	TRBD1	-	TRBJ2-7	TGTGCCAGCAGTATGCGGACAGGCTACGAGCAGTACTTC	CASSMRTGYEQYF
TRBV9	-	once	TRBJ2-6	TGTGCCAGCAGCGTATTTGGCTCTGGGGCCAACGTCCTGACTTTC	CASSVFGSGANVLTF
TRBV5-6	-	-	TRBJ2-2	TGTGCCAGCAGCTTGCAGTCCTTAAACACCGGGGAGCTGTTTTTT	CASSLQSLNTGELFF
TRBV9	-	-	TRBJ2-3	TGTGCCAGCAGCCTCCGGGCGGGGAGCACAGATACGCAGTATTTT	CASSLRAGSTDTQYF
TRBV19	TRBD1	few	TRBJ1-5	TGTGCCAGTAGTGCAGGGGGCGGCGGCAATCAGCCCCAGCATTTT	CASSAGGGGNQPQHF
TRBV20-1	-	-	TRBJ1-2	TGCAGTGCTAGCCTTCAAGCGGGCTACACCTTC	CSASLQAGYTF
TRBV2	-	-	TRBJ1-5	TGTGCCAGCAGGCCCACTAGCATGGGGGAGGGCAATCAGCCCCAGCATTTT	CASRPTSMGEGNQPQHF
TRBV2	-	-	TRBJ2-7	TGTGCCAGCAGTGACGGCAGGGGAACCTACGAGCAGTACTTC	CASSDGRGTYEQYF
TRBV9	-	-	TRBJ1-1	TGTGCCAGCAGCGTAGAAGCCCAGGGAAAAGAAGCTTTCTTT	CASSVEAQGKEAFF
TRBV28	-	-	TRBJ1-6	TGTGCCAGCAAGTTGGCCTATAATTCACCCCTCCACTTT	CASKLAYNSPLHF